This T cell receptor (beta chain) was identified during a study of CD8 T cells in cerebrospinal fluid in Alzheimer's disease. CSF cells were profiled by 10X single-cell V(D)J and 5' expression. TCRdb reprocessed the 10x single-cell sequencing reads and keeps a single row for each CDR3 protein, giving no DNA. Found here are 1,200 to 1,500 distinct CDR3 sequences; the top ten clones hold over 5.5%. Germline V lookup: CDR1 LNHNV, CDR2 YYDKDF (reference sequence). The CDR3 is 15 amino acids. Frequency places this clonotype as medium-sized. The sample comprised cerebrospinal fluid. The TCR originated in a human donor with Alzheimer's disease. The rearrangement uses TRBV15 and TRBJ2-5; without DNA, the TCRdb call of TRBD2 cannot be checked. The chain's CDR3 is CATSVSSGTQETQYF.